This note documents a single TCR beta chain sequence. The sample originates from a study of human T cells and chemical hapten exposure. As for the study in general: The cohort included alopecia areata under or over 50% scalp, totalis and universalis.

Noted time point: pre-sensitization, week 0. Treatment meaning: therapeutic diphenylcyclopropenone sensitization with weekly scalp DPC. Samples of blood were obtained prior to the application of each patch test. Each cDNA molecule in the library carried unique molecular identifiers. Study processing details: Sequenced samples showed a median of approximately 100,000 TCRs each, with counts running from approximately 21,000 to 630,000. Via MiXCR, TCRdb re-called the RACE reads, giving one row per CDR3 protein. The V and J calls and clone size come from TCRdb's table, not from the authors' own analysis. Of a few hundred thousand distinct CDR3 sequences in the sample, around 5.5% are singletons; the top ten hold less than 9%. The receptor was isolated from a woman under 30 with alopecia areata. Some clones in this sample may be carry-over from other donors' samples. The material sequenced was whole blood, taken in connection with sensitization to the hapten diphenylcyclopropenone (DPC).

This chain's CDR3 is CASSAPGQGATEKLFF. The CDR3 DNA reads TGTGCCAGCAGCGCCCCAGGACAGGGGGCGACTGAAAAACTGTTTTTT. V gene TRBV7-2 combines with J gene TRBJ1-4; TRBD1 agrees at 11 bases. There are 16 residues in the CDR3. The germline gives CDR1 SGHTA, CDR2 FQGNSA. The ends lost 5 bases at V and 7 bases at J; junction bases unmatched: 9.